Many counts were recorded for the clone carrying this TCR beta chain. This sample is part of a study of CD8+ T cells in alopecia areata. Germline V lookup: CDR1 LNHDA, CDR2 SQIVND (reference sequence). Trimming stripped 2 bases from V and 3 bases from J, with 7 bases between. This CDR3 comprises 14 residues. Extraction and reverse transcription of RNA yielded cDNA as the sequencing template. Sequencing was performed with immunoSEQ multiplex PCR; in TCRdb, only in-frame clones are kept and a portion is missing. The sample lists 150,000 to 200,000 clones; 60% were seen once. The treatment here: oral pan-JAK inhibitor, 5-10 mg twice daily.

The source of this sequence is a human donor with alopecia areata. The rearrangement links TRBV19 to TRBJ2-2, with D unresolved. Sample: CD4+ T cells sorted from blood, taken at week 24, from a patient treated with tofacitinib. In DNA form, the CDR3 reads TGTGCCAGTAGTATAACACCTCACACCGGGGAGCTGTTTTTT. It specifies CASSITPHTGELFF. Full variable domain (remainder filled in from reference TRBV19 and TRBJ2-2): DGGITQSPKYLFRKEGQNVTLSCEQNLNHDAMYWYRQDPGQGLRLIYYSQIVNDFQKGDIAEGYSVSREKKESFPLTVTSAQKNPTAFYLCASSITPHTGELFFGEGSRLTVL.